Listed here are 20 T cell receptor beta chains from one sample, sequenced in a study of blood T cell repertoires in COVID-19. The table came from immunoSEQ multiplex PCR; TCRdb's copy has only in-frame clones and leaves some out. The data show about 310,000 clones, with roughly 87% seen just once and 8.5% to 10% held by the top ten. Sequencing was carried out using PBMCs or T cells enriched from blood (not recorded which). Source of these receptors: a woman aged 18-29 years who had recovered from COVID-19.

The V call is TRBV7-6, the J call TRBJ2-7; D not resolved. V was clipped by 1 base and J by 0 bases, with 10 bases between them. Germline CDR1 is SGHVS and CDR2 is FNYEAQ. The CDR3 sequence is 15 residues long. This CDR3 is CASSLGPYFSYEQYF. CDR3 sequence (DNA): TGTGCCAGCAGCTTAGGCCCGTACTTCTCCTACGAGCAGTACTTC.

Here the CDR3 reads CASSTLRGPQHF. The CDR3 DNA sequence: TGTGCCAGTAGTACCCTCAGGGGTCCCCAGCATTTT. V gene TRBV19 combines with J gene TRBJ1-5; D possibly corresponds to TRBD1 (6 bases). The CDR3 totals 12 residues. Germline CDR1 reads LNHDA; CDR2 reads SQIVND (reference sequence). Between the trimmed V and J ends, which lost 4 bases and 10 bases, there was a span of 11 bases. Full variable domain (rest looked up from reference TRBV19 and TRBJ1-5): DGGITQSPKYLFRKEGQNVTLSCEQNLNHDAMYWYRQDPGQGLRLIYYSQIVNDFQKGDIAEGYSVSREKKESFPLTVTSAQKNPTAFYLCASSTLRGPQHFGDGTRLSIL.

This clone was counted only a few times. V usage is TRBV7-7 and J usage is TRBJ1-4; 10 nucleotides line up with TRBD1. Unmatched junction bases numbered 9, after V lost 5 bases and J lost 9 bases. Germline-derived CDR1 and CDR2 are SSHAT and FNYEAQ (reference sequence). The CDR3 spans 15 residues. For the CDR3, the DNA is TGTGCCAGCAGCCCCGGGACAGGGGACACTCAAAAACTGTTTTTT. Protein product: CASSPGTGDTQKLFF.

The V call is TRBV27, the J call TRBJ1-6, with a weak D call TRBD1 (5 bases). The germline V gene has CDR1 MNHEY and CDR2 SMNVEV (reference sequence). The CDR3 extends over 14 amino acids. V dropped 4 bases and J dropped 5 bases, with 9 bases sitting between them. Here the CDR3 reads CASSWSRDNSPLHF. The DNA for the CDR3 is TGTGCCAGCAGTTGGAGCAGGGATAATTCACCCCTCCACTTT.

The V gene is TRBV7-8, the J gene TRBJ2-3, with TRBD2 matching 8 bases. The CDR3 sequence is 14 residues long. Germline V lookup: CDR1 SGHVS, CDR2 FQNEAQ. V gave up 5 bases and J gave up 2 bases; unmatched junction bases: 3. The CDR3 protein is CASSGGGYTDTQYF. The CDR3 nucleotides are TGTGCCAGCAGCGGCGGGGGGTACACAGATACGCAGTATTTT. The full variable domain, its missing parts supplied by reference TRBV7-8 and TRBJ2-3, is GAGVSQSPRYKVAKRGQDVALRCDPISGHVSLFWYQQALGQGPEFLTYFQNEAQLDKSGLPSDRFFAERPEGSVSTLKIQRTQQEDSAVYLCASSGGGYTDTQYFGPGTRLTVL.

Only one count was recorded for this clone. This chain connects TRBV6-5 to TRBJ2-5, with 15 bases identical to TRBD2. Germline V gene lookup returns CDR1 MNHEY and CDR2 SVGAGI. This CDR3 region has 16 residues. With 1 base clipped from V and 4 bases from J, the junction kept 1 base outside the gene matches. This chain's CDR3 is CASSYLGLAGGETQYF. CDR3 DNA sequence: TGTGCCAGCAGTTACTTGGGACTAGCGGGAGGAGAGACCCAGTACTTC.

The V and J genes are TRBV19 and TRBJ2-6; 8 bases map to TRBD2. CDR1 is LNHDA, CDR2 SQIVND, per germline (reference sequence). This CDR3 is built from 15 residues. Germline trimming cut 3 bases from V and 4 bases from J; bases unmatched to any gene: 2. CDR3 sequence (DNA): TGTGCCAGTAGTATCGGGAGGGCCGGGGCCAACGTCCTGACTTTC. This codes for CASSIGRAGANVLTF.

The V gene is TRBV5-1, the J gene TRBJ1-1; TRBD1 aligns across 9 bases. V was clipped by 1 base and J by 8 bases; unmatched bases: 9. The germline gives CDR1 SGHRS, CDR2 YFSETQ. CDR3 length: 15 amino acids. The CDR3 nucleotides are TGCGCCAGCAGCTTGATCTACAGGGGGCGTGGGGAAGCTTTCTTT. This encodes CASSLIYRGRGEAFF.

Here the CDR3 DNA reads TGTGCCAGCAGCTTAGAAAGCGGGAGGGCCTCCTACAATGAGCAGTTCTTC. Protein: CASSLESGRASYNEQFF. The gene calls are TRBV11-3 and TRBJ2-1, with TRBD2 identical over 10 bases. The CDR3 has 17 amino acids. Germline V gene data show CDR1 as SGHNT and CDR2 as YENEEA. With 0 bases clipped from V and 0 bases from J, the junction kept 2 bases outside the gene matches.

The genes are TRBV7-9 and TRBJ2-3; possible D gene TRBD1, 7 bases. The CDR3 spans 17 residues. The germline V gene encodes CDR1 SEHNR and CDR2 FQNEAQ (reference sequence). V dropped 4 bases and J dropped 4 bases, with 21 bases sitting between them. This CDR3 is CASSSQGGGMIPDTQYF. As DNA, the CDR3 is TGTGCCAGCAGCTCTCAAGGGGGCGGGATGATCCCAGATACGCAGTATTTT.

The V call is TRBV5-1, the J call TRBJ2-1, with a tentative D call TRBD1 (5 bases). The germline V and J ends were trimmed by 4 bases and 6 bases, with 11 bases remaining between them. Per the germline V gene, CDR1 is SGHRS and CDR2 is YFSETQ. The CDR3 is made up of 13 amino acids. The CDR3 region has the DNA TGCGCCAGCAGCACCGACAGAATCAATGAGCAGTTCTTC. Its protein product is CASSTDRINEQFF.

This rearrangement joins TRBV7-2 to TRBJ1-1; D may be TRBD1 (5 bases). Trimming removed 0 bases from V and 2 bases from J, with 7 bases in between. The CDR3 is 14 amino acids. CDR1 and CDR2 (germline): SGHTA, FQGNSA. In DNA form, the CDR3 reads TGTGCCAGCAGCTTAGCAGGGGTTAACACTGAAGCTTTCTTT. Residues: CASSLAGVNTEAFF. Supplemented by reference TRBV7-2 and TRBJ1-1, the full variable domain reads GAGVSQSPSNKVTEKGKDVELRCDPISGHTALYWYRQSLGQGLEFLIYFQGNSAPDKSGLPSDRFSAERTGGSVSTLTIQRTQQEDSAVYLCASSLAGVNTEAFFGQGTRLTVV.

In its sample, this clone was seen once. The rearrangement joins TRBV19 to TRBJ1-5; tentative D call: TRBD1 (6 bases). Deletions cut 6 bases from V and 6 bases from J, with 12 bases between. Germline V gene sequence: CDR1 LNHDA, CDR2 SQIVND (reference sequence). CDR3 length equals 13 residues. The DNA for the CDR3 is TGTGCCAGTAGCGAACAGGGATCTCAGCCCCAGCATTTT. This gives the protein CASSEQGSQPQHF.

The CDR3 reads CASSLDIFQETQYF. The CDR3 nucleotides are TGTGCCAGCAGCCTTGACATTTTCCAAGAGACCCAGTACTTC. The chain recombines TRBV7-9 with TRBJ2-5; D is ambiguous. The CDR3 covers 14 residues. The germline V gene encodes CDR1 SEHNR and CDR2 FQNEAQ (reference sequence). The germline V and J ends were trimmed by 5 bases and 1 base, with 11 bases remaining between them.

For the CDR3, the DNA is TGTGCCAGCAGCCCCCCCGCCGGACTAGCGGGGGGTGGGGAGACCCAGTACTTC. Protein sequence: CASSPPAGLAGGGETQYF. The chain joins TRBV2 to TRBJ2-5, with 14 bases that match TRBD2. Germline V CDR1 and CDR2: SNHLY, FYNNEI. CDR3 size: 18 residues. V shed 6 bases and J 5 bases; nucleotides not matched to a gene: 14. Full variable domain (outside the CDR3, taken from reference TRBV2 and TRBJ2-5): EPEVTQTPSHQVTQMGQEVILRCVPISNHLYFYWYRQILGQKVEFLVSFYNNEISEKSEIFDDQFSVERPDGSNFTLKIRSTKLEDSAMYFCASSPPAGLAGGGETQYFGPGTRLLVL.

The genes are TRBV28 and TRBJ2-5, with a weak D call TRBD1 (6 bases). The CDR3 covers 19 residues. Trimming pared 3 bases from V and 1 base from J, leaving 24 bases between. Germline V gene sequence: CDR1 MDHEN, CDR2 SYDVKM. The CDR3, as DNA: TGTGCCAGCAGTTTTACGTATTCGTCCGGGACACCGAGCCAAGAGACCCAGTACTTC. Protein: CASSFTYSSGTPSQETQYF.

The chain joins TRBV7-2 to TRBJ2-3; TRBD2 is a possible D gene (6 bases). This CDR3 region has 15 residues. V was cut by 1 base and J by 0 bases, with 8 bases left in between. Looked up from germline, CDR1 is SGHTA and CDR2 is FQGNSA. DNA for the CDR3: TGTGCCAGCAGCTTAGTAGCGGAAAGCACAGATACGCAGTATTTT. It yields the protein CASSLVAESTDTQYF. Looking up the rest from reference TRBV7-2 and TRBJ2-3 gives the full variable domain: GAGVSQSPSNKVTEKGKDVELRCDPISGHTALYWYRQSLGQGLEFLIYFQGNSAPDKSGLPSDRFSAERTGGSVSTLTIQRTQQEDSAVYLCASSLVAESTDTQYFGPGTRLTVL.

This clone occurred once. The rearrangement uses TRBV30 and TRBJ1-4; D perhaps matches TRBD1 (6 bases). The CDR3 is made up of 16 amino acids. Trimming cost V 1 base and J 7 bases, with 19 bases left between them. Germline CDR1 is GTSNPN and CDR2 is SVGIG (reference sequence). This CDR3 is CAWSAAGEALGEKLFF. DNA for the CDR3: TGTGCCTGGAGTGCTGCAGGGGAAGCACTAGGTGAAAAACTGTTTTTT.

This chain uses TRBV2 with TRBJ2-7, with TRBD1 identical over 9 bases. Germline CDR1 is SNHLY and CDR2 is FYNNEI. The CDR3 consists of 15 residues. V trimming: 6 bases; J trimming: 3 bases; junction bases outside the gene matches: 9. The CDR3 loop is CASSAGTGRNYEQYF. The CDR3 coding sequence is TGTGCCAGCAGCGCCGGGACAGGGAGAAACTACGAGCAGTACTTC.

The rearrangement links TRBV7-9 to TRBJ1-2; TRBD1 matches 7 bases. The junction had 1 base not matched to a gene; V was cut back by 1 base and J by 2 bases. This CDR3 spans 14 amino acids. Germline-derived CDR1 and CDR2 are SEHNR and FQNEAQ (reference sequence). The chain's CDR3 is CASSLGQGNYGYTF. The CDR3 DNA follows: TGTGCCAGCAGCTTAGGACAGGGAAACTATGGCTACACCTTC.